This T cell receptor beta chain is from a study of human T cells and chemical hapten exposure. At the level of the study: Per-sample TCR yields varied mainly from small pooled library volume differences.

One entry per CDR3 protein, called by TCRdb with MiXCR from the RACE reads. The sample lists some 31,000 distinct CDR3 sequences; around 5.9% were seen once. The CDR3 runs 14 residues. Trimming removed 4 bases at V and 8 bases at J, with 15 bases between. Germline V gives CDR1 SGHTA, CDR2 FQGNSA. Regarding time point: healthy volunteer bleed at 6 weeks. RNA extraction used unfractionated whole blood as the source of total RNA. At least ten counts were recorded for this clonotype. Sequenced sample: whole blood. The origin of this receptor is a human donor in good health. Some clones in this sample may be carry-over from other donors' samples. The chain combines TRBV7-2 with TRBJ1-5; D unclear. Written as DNA, the CDR3 is TGTGCCAGCAGCTCTCGATATATAGGTGAGCCCCAGCATTTT. Protein: CASSSRYIGEPQHF. Complete variable domain (other parts from reference TRBV7-2 and TRBJ1-5): GAGVSQSPSNKVTEKGKDVELRCDPISGHTALYWYRQSLGQGLEFLIYFQGNSAPDKSGLPSDRFSAERTGGSVSTLTIQRTQQEDSAVYLCASSSRYIGEPQHFGDGTRLSIL.